This T cell receptor beta chain was retrieved from a study of shared clonotypes between healthy human individuals. Findings and limits, study-wide: Naive CD4 clonotypes overlapped across several donors at around 5%.

Positively selected for CCR7, the CD45RO-negative cells used as naive CD8 cells excluded terminally differentiated effector memory CD45RA+ cells. This clone appeared a single time. Antigen unknown. The assay was immunoSEQ multiplex PCR, and TCRdb's table has in-frame clones only and misses some. Of around 2,000,000 clones listed, about 95% are singletons. The source material was naive CD8+ T cells sorted from blood. The TCR comes from a man younger than 30 in good health.

The chain's CDR3 is CASSESGPGTSMADTQYF. CDR3 nucleotide sequence: TGCGCCAGCAGTGAGTCGGGCCCCGGGACTAGTATGGCAGATACGCAGTATTTT. The chain combines TRBV10-2 with TRBJ2-3, with TRBD2 matching 8 bases. Germline CDR1 WSHSY, CDR2 SAAADI. V shed 0 bases, J shed 4 bases, and the junction held 12 bases outside the gene matches. The CDR3 length is 18 residues.